The present T cell receptor beta chain was sequenced within a study of blood T cells in healthy people across ages. In regard to this clonotype: The antigen is not known.

Germline V lookup: CDR1 SGHTA, CDR2 FQGNSA. CDR3 length: 14 residues. General study results and limits: Possibly, changes in expanded clonotypes were confounded because donor CMV status was unknown.

Sample-barcoded 5' priming and a J-beta primer mix drove a second PCR of 7 to 11 cycles. Using its own MiXCR run on the 5' RACE reads, TCRdb lists one record per CDR3 protein. The profile covers about 810,000 distinct CDR3 sequences, with about 34% appearing a single time and about an eighth taken by the ten largest. The chain combines TRBV7-2 with TRBJ2-4; D ambiguous. The better agreement between TRBJ2-7 and the DNA end casts doubt on the J call. The sample was blood. The receptor's source is a man aged 18 to 30 in good health. CDR3 nucleotides: TGTGCCAGCAGCTCGGGCCTGGTGACCTACGAGCAGTACTTC. Translated, it gives CASSSGLVTYEQYF.